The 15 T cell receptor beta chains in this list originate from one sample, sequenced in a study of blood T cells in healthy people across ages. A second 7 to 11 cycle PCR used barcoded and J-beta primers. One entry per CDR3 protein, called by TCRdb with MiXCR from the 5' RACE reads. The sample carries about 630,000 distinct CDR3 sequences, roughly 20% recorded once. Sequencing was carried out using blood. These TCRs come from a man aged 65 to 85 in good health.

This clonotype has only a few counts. The CDR3 sequence: CASSQQQGFTGELFF. The CDR3 DNA follows: TGCGCCAGCAGCCAACAACAGGGATTCACCGGGGAGCTGTTTTTT. The chain uses TRBV4-1 and TRBJ2-2; tentative D call: TRBD1 (6 bases). Trimming shortened V by 2 bases and J by 4 bases, and 11 bases separated the two germline ends. Germline-derived CDR1 and CDR2 are MGHRA and YSYEKL. The length of the CDR3 is 15 residues.

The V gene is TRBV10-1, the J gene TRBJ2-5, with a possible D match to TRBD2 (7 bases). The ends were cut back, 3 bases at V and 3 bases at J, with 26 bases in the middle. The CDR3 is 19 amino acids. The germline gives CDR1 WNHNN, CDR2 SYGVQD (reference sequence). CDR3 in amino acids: CASSDPPLAKGGEEETQYF. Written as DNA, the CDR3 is TGCGCCAGCAGTGATCCCCCGCTAGCGAAAGGGGGGGAGGAAGAGACCCAGTACTTC.

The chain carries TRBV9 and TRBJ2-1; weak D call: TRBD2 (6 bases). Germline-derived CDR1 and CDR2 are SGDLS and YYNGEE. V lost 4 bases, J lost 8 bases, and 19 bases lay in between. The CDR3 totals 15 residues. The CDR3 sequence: CASSPSGSRDYEQFF. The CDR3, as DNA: TGTGCCAGCAGCCCGAGCGGGTCCCGGGACTATGAGCAGTTCTTC.

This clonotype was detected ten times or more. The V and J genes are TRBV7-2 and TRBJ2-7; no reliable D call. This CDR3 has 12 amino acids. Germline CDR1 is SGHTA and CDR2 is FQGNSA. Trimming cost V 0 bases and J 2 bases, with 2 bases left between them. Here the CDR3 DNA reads TGTGCCAGCAGCTTAGCCCCCTACGAGCAGTACTTC. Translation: CASSLAPYEQYF.

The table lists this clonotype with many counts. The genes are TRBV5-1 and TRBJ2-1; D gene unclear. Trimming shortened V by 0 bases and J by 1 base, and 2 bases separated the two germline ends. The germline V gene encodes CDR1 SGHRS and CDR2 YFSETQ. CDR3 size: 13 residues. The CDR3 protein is CASSLGSYNEQFF. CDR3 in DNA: TGCGCCAGCAGCTTGGGTTCCTACAATGAGCAGTTCTTC.

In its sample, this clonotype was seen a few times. The CDR3 nucleotides are TGTGCCAGCAGTTTGTCCCTGGTAGGGCCTCGGGAGCAGTACTTC. It translates to CASSLSLVGPREQYF. The chain uses TRBV28 and TRBJ2-1; D is uncertain. The J call is in doubt because the DNA end fits TRBJ2-7 better. Germline CDR1 is MDHEN and CDR2 is SYDVKM. CDR3 size: 15 residues.

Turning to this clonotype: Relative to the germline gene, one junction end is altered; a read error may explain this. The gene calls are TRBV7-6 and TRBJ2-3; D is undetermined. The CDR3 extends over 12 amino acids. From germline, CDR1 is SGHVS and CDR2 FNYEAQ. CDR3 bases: TGTGCCAGCAGCAAACATTTAGATACGCAGTACTTT. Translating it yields CASSKHLDTQYF.

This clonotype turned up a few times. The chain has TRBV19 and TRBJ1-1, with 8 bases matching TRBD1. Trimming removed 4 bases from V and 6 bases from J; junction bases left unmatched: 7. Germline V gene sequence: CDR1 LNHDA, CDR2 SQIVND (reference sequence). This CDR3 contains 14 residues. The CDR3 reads CASSNTGTGPEAFF. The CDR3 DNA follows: TGTGCCAGTAGTAATACCGGGACAGGCCCTGAAGCTTTCTTT.

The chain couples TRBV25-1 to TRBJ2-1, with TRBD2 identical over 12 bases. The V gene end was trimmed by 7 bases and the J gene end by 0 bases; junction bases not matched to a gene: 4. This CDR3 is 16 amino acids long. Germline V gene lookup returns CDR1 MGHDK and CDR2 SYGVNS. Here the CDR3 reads CASTSGRVSSYNEQFF. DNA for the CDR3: TGTGCCAGCACTAGCGGGAGGGTAAGCTCCTACAATGAGCAGTTCTTC.

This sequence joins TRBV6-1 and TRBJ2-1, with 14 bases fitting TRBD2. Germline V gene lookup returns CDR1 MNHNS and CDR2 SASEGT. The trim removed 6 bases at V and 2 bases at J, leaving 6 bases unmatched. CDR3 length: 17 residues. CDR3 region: CASRGLAGGGPYNEQFF. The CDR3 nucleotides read TGTGCCAGCAGAGGACTAGCGGGAGGAGGGCCCTACAATGAGCAGTTCTTC.

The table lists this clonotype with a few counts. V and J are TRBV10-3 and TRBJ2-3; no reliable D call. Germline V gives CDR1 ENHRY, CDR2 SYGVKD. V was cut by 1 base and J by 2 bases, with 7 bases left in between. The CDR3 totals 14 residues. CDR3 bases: TGTGCCATCAGTGAGTTACGGAACACAGATACGCAGTATTTT. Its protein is CAISELRNTDTQYF.

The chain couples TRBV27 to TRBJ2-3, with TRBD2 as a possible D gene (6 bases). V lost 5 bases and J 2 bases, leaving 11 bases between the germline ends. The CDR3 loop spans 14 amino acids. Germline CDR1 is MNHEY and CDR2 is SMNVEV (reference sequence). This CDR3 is CASSPRDATDTQYF. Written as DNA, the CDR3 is TGTGCCAGCAGTCCGCGGGACGCCACAGATACGCAGTATTTT.

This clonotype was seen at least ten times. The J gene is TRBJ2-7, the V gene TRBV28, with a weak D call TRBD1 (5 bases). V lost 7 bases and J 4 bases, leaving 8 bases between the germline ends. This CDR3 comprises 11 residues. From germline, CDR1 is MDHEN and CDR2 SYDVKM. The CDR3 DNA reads TGTGCCAGCAATCAGGGTTACGAGCAGTACTTC. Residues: CASNQGYEQYF.

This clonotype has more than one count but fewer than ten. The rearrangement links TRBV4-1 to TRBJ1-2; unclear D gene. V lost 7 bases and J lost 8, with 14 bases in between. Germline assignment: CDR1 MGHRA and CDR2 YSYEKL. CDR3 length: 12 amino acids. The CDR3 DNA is TGCGCCAGCAAAGGGAGTAAGGAAGGCTACACCTTC. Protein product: CASKGSKEGYTF.

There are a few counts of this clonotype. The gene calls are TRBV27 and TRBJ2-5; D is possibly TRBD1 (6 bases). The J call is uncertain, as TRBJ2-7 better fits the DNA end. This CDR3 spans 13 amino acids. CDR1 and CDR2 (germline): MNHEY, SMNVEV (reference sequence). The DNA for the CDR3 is TGTGCCAGCAGTGCCAAAGGGGGCTACGAGCAGTACTTC. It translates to CASSAKGGYEQYF.